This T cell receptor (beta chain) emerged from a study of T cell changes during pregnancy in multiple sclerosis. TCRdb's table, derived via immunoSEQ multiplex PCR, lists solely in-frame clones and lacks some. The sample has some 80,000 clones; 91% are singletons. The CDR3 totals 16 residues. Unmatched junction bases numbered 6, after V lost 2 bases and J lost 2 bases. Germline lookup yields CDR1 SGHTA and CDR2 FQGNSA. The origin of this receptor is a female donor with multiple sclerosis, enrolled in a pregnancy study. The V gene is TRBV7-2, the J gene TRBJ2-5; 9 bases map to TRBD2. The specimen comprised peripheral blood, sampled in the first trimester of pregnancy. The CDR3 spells CASSLSRSGGQETQYF. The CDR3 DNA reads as TGTGCCAGCAGCTTAAGCCGTAGCGGGGGTCAAGAGACCCAGTACTTC.